This T cell receptor beta chain derives from a study of human T cells and chemical hapten exposure. Study-wide context: Variability of per-sample TCR yields stemmed mainly from small differences in pooled library volume.

Time point defined: healthy volunteer bleed at 2 weeks. The authors extracted total RNA from unfractionated whole blood. A remark on this clonotype: Its antigen remains unknown.

Study results and limitations: High-frequency TCRs, those above 1 in 1000, stayed the same after DPC sensitization.

Trimming at V came to 4 bases and at J to 2 bases, leaving 5 bases not matched to a gene. CDR3 length: 15 amino acids. In the library, unique molecular identifiers were attached to individual cDNA molecules. Authors' data handling: There were a median of around 100,000 TCRs per sample, with a range from roughly 20,000 to 750,000. TCRdb re-analysed the RACE reads in MiXCR, keeping a single row per CDR3 protein. TCRdb assigned the V and J calls; the authors' analysis was not used. This sample has roughly 120,000 distinct CDR3 sequences, with roughly 9.5% found just once. The rearrangement links TRBV12-3 or TRBV12-4 to TRBJ2-7; 10 bases agree with TRBD1. Sequenced material: whole blood. This clonotype was obtained from a male donor in good health. Some clones in this sample may be carry-over from other donors' samples. The CDR3 loop is CASSWGTGAPYEQYF. The CDR3 DNA reads as TGTGCCAGCAGTTGGGGGACAGGGGCCCCCTACGAGCAGTACTTC.